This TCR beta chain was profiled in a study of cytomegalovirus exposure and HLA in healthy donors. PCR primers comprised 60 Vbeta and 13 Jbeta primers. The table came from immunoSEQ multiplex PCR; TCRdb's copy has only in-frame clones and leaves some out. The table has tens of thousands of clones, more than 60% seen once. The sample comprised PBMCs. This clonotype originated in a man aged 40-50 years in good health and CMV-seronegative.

DNA of the CDR3: TGTGCCAGTAGTCCAACCCTAGACACCGGGGAGCTGTTTTTT. It specifies CASSPTLDTGELFF. This chain connects TRBV19 to TRBJ2-2; D is undetermined. This CDR3 has 14 residues. The V and J ends lost 5 bases and 3 bases respectively, with 10 bases between them. Germline V gene lookup returns CDR1 LNHDA and CDR2 SQIVND (reference sequence).